These 27 T cell receptor beta chains were all obtained from the same sample, sequenced in a study of T cell responses to AZD1222 COVID-19 vaccine. The protocol was immunoSEQ multiplex PCR, while the TCRdb copy is restricted to in-frame clones and leaves out a portion. The repertoire has around 160,000 clones, around 90% of them found once; the top ten carry around 5.2%. Here the sequenced sample was peripheral blood, taken on day 0 of AZD1222 vaccination. These receptors came from an adult in good health.

Comments on this clone: One end of the junction is discordant with germline, which a read error may explain. The V and J genes are TRBV7-7 and TRBJ1-1, with a weak D call TRBD1 (6 bases). This CDR3 contains 13 residues. Germline V gene data show CDR1 as SSHAT and CDR2 as FNYEAQ (reference sequence). CDR3 coding DNA: TGTGCTAGCAGCAGGGGCCGGAACACTGAAGCTTTCTTT. This translates into CASSRGRNTEAFF.

This chain links TRBV4-3 with TRBJ1-1; D gene ambiguous. CDR3 length: 13 residues. Between the trimmed V and J ends, which lost 0 bases and 4 bases, there was a span of 6 bases. Germline V CDR1 and CDR2: LGHNA, YSLEER. CDR3 protein: CASSQDLRTEAFF. CDR3 in DNA: TGCGCCAGCAGCCAAGATCTTCGCACTGAAGCTTTCTTT.

The chain recombines TRBV19 with TRBJ1-5, with a weak D call TRBD1 (5 bases). This CDR3 is built from 15 residues. The V gene lost 6 bases and the J gene lost 6 bases, with 18 bases spanning the gap. Germline V lookup: CDR1 LNHDA, CDR2 SQIVND (reference sequence). CDR3 in amino acids: CASSLAVGAGQPQHF. As DNA, the CDR3 is TGTGCCAGTAGCCTCGCGGTCGGGGCGGGTCAGCCCCAGCATTTT. The whole variable domain, remainder taken from reference TRBV19 and TRBJ1-5, is DGGITQSPKYLFRKEGQNVTLSCEQNLNHDAMYWYRQDPGQGLRLIYYSQIVNDFQKGDIAEGYSVSREKKESFPLTVTSAQKNPTAFYLCASSLAVGAGQPQHFGDGTRLSIL.

The DNA of the CDR3 is TGTGCCAGCAGTTTAAACGGAAATTCACCCCTCCACTTT. Its translation: CASSLNGNSPLHF. The J gene is TRBJ1-6, the V gene TRBV27; D is unclear. The germline V gene has CDR1 MNHEY and CDR2 SMNVEV (reference sequence). Between the trimmed V and J ends, which lost 2 bases and 7 bases, there was a span of 6 bases. CDR3 length: 13 amino acids.

The chain couples TRBV19 to TRBJ1-1; D may be TRBD1 (5 bases). Germline CDR1 is LNHDA and CDR2 is SQIVND (reference sequence). V was cut by 3 bases and J by 4 bases, with 12 bases left in between. This CDR3 region has 14 residues. The CDR3 loop is CASSIAGKGTEAFF. The CDR3 nucleotides read TGTGCCAGTAGTATCGCAGGGAAGGGCACTGAAGCTTTCTTT. The full variable domain, rest sourced from reference TRBV19 and TRBJ1-1, is DGGITQSPKYLFRKEGQNVTLSCEQNLNHDAMYWYRQDPGQGLRLIYYSQIVNDFQKGDIAEGYSVSREKKESFPLTVTSAQKNPTAFYLCASSIAGKGTEAFFGQGTRLTVV.

The gene calls are TRBV5-4 and TRBJ2-7; TRBD1 might be the D (7 bases). CDR1 is SGHNT and CDR2 is YYREEE in the germline V gene (reference sequence). The V end lost 5 bases, the J end lost 7 bases, and 16 bases lay between the germline ends. The CDR3 extends over 13 amino acids. The CDR3 region is CASSWRDSVEQYF. CDR3 coding DNA: TGTGCCAGCAGTTGGCGGGACAGCGTTGAGCAGTACTTC.

The rearrangement links TRBV7-2 to TRBJ2-7; D gene ambiguous. The V gene's germline CDR1 is SGHTA and CDR2 FQGNSA. CDR3 length: 14 residues. Trimming pared 5 bases from V and 2 bases from J, leaving 13 bases between. CDR3 bases: TGTGCCAGCAGCGACACGTCTGGGACCTACGAGCAGTACTTC. This codes for CASSDTSGTYEQYF. Supplemented by reference TRBV7-2 and TRBJ2-7, the full variable domain reads GAGVSQSPSNKVTEKGKDVELRCDPISGHTALYWYRQSLGQGLEFLIYFQGNSAPDKSGLPSDRFSAERTGGSVSTLTIQRTQQEDSAVYLCASSDTSGTYEQYFGPGTRLTVT.

The V gene is TRBV5-1, the J gene TRBJ2-7; D is perhaps TRBD1 (6 bases). The V end was cut by 0 bases, the J end by 5 bases, with 15 bases between. CDR1 is SGHRS and CDR2 is YFSETQ in the germline V gene. The CDR3 totals 15 residues. CDR3 in amino acids: CASSLGLGGVDEQYF. In DNA form, the CDR3 reads TGCGCCAGCAGCTTGGGGCTAGGGGGAGTAGACGAGCAGTACTTC.

This clone appeared a few times. This chain links TRBV6-1 with TRBJ1-2; D unclear. The CDR3 has 16 residues. Germline V gene data show CDR1 as MNHNS and CDR2 as SASEGT. Deletions cut 0 bases from V and 5 bases from J, with 16 bases between. The CDR3 bases are TGTGCCAGCAGTGAAGCGGTATCAGGTAGATGGTATGGCTACACCTTC. Translated: CASSEAVSGRWYGYTF.

This chain connects TRBV2 to TRBJ2-1; maybe TRBD2 (7 bases). The CDR3 length is 15 residues. Germline CDR1 SNHLY, CDR2 FYNNEI. V was cut by 2 bases and J by 8 bases, with 16 bases left in between. The CDR3 is CASSERAGEGDEQFF. The CDR3 nucleotides read TGTGCCAGCAGTGAACGGGCAGGGGAGGGTGATGAGCAGTTCTTC.

V usage is TRBV2 and J usage is TRBJ2-7; D perhaps matches TRBD1 (5 bases). Looked up from germline, CDR1 is SNHLY and CDR2 is FYNNEI. Trimming shortened V by 6 bases and J by 3 bases, and 15 bases separated the two germline ends. This CDR3 region has 14 residues. In DNA form, the CDR3 reads TGTGCCAGCAGCCAGGACACTCCAAACTACGAGCAGTACTTC. Encoded protein: CASSQDTPNYEQYF.

This clone is labeled medium-sized. The chain combines TRBV4-3 with TRBJ2-4, with 7 bases that match TRBD2. Germline V gene sequence: CDR1 LGHNA, CDR2 YSLEER. Trimming removed 1 base from V and 1 base from J; junction bases left unmatched: 4. The CDR3 loop spans 16 amino acids. CDR3 region: CASSQGRGIAKNIQYF. The CDR3 coding sequence is TGCGCCAGCAGCCAAGGGCGGGGGATTGCCAAAAACATTCAGTACTTC.

This clone has just one count. The chain combines TRBV2 with TRBJ2-7; D uncertain. Germline values: CDR1 SNHLY, CDR2 FYNNEI. The V and J ends lost 7 bases and 2 bases respectively, with 6 bases between them. This CDR3 region has 11 residues. CDR3 region: CASKATYEQYF. The DNA for the CDR3 is TGTGCCAGCAAGGCTACCTACGAGCAGTACTTC.

The V call is TRBV7-2, the J call TRBJ2-2; the D gene could be TRBD1 or TRBD2 (5 bases each). Germline values: CDR1 SGHTA, CDR2 FQGNSA. V shed 7 bases and J shed 5 bases, with 20 bases lying between them. This CDR3 comprises 16 residues. CDR3 sequence reads: CASNPSRPEGTGELFF. The DNA of the CDR3 is TGTGCCAGCAATCCTTCCAGGCCCGAGGGGACCGGGGAGCTGTTTTTT.

In this sample, this clone turned up once. This sequence joins TRBV4-3 and TRBJ2-1, with 10 positions matching TRBD2. CDR1 and CDR2 (germline): LGHNA, YSLEER. V gave up 3 bases and J gave up 10 bases; unmatched junction bases: 9. The CDR3 covers 15 residues. The CDR3 DNA reads as TGCGCCAGCAGCCACGGAGCGGGGGGGCCACCAGAGCAGTTCTTC. Residues: CASSHGAGGPPEQFF.

CDR3 loop: CASSPGQGETQYF. CDR3 sequence (DNA): TGTGCCAGTAGTCCGGGACAGGGAGAGACCCAGTACTTC. The chain combines TRBV19 with TRBJ2-5; 9 nucleotides line up with TRBD1. V lost 5 bases and J lost 4; bases outside the gene matches: 2. CDR1 is LNHDA, CDR2 SQIVND, per germline (reference sequence). CDR3 length: 13 amino acids.

This chain links TRBV5-4 with TRBJ1-1, with unresolved D. CDR3 size: 11 residues. Per germline, CDR1 SGHNT and CDR2 YYREEE (reference sequence). V dropped 2 bases and J dropped 9 bases, with 8 bases sitting between them. CDR3 sequence reads: CASSFGPKAFF. The CDR3 DNA reads as TGTGCCAGCAGCTTCGGGCCAAAAGCTTTCTTT.

This sequence joins TRBV21-1 and TRBJ1-2. TRBV21-1 is an annotated pseudogene. The CDR3 extends over 12 amino acids. DNA of the CDR3: TGTGCCAGCAGCCGAGTCCCGTACGGCTACACCTTC. This sequence encodes CASSRVPYGYTF.

The chain employs TRBV5-1 and TRBJ2-3; the match to TRBD2 covers 12 bases. Germline CDR1 SGHRS, CDR2 YFSETQ. The CDR3 spans 15 residues. V lost 0 bases to trimming and J lost 7 bases; unmatched junction nucleotides: 3. CDR3 coding DNA: TGCGCCAGCAGCTTGGAACTAGCGGGGGGATATACGCAGTATTTT. The encoded protein is CASSLELAGGYTQYF.

The chain combines TRBV11-2 with TRBJ2-7; weak D call: TRBD2 (7 bases). Germline V gene lookup returns CDR1 SGHAT and CDR2 FQNNGV. The V gene lost 2 bases and the J gene lost 5 bases, with 10 bases spanning the gap. CDR3 length: 13 amino acids. The CDR3 loop reads CASSLSGGHEQYF. The CDR3, as DNA: TGTGCCAGCAGCTTATCGGGGGGCCACGAGCAGTACTTC. Combining the CDR3 with reference TRBV11-2 and TRBJ2-7 gives the whole variable domain EAGVAQSPRYKIIEKRQSVAFWCNPISGHATLYWYQQILGQGPKLLIQFQNNGVVDDSQLPKDRFSAERLKGVDSTLKIQPAKLEDSAVYLCASSLSGGHEQYFGPGTRLTVT.

The table lists this clone with a count of one. V gene TRBV29-1 combines with J gene TRBJ1-2; no clear D. CDR3 length: 12 residues. Germline-derived CDR1 and CDR2 are SQVTM and ANQGSEA. V dropped 7 bases and J dropped 8 bases, with 17 bases sitting between them. CDR3 loop: CSAEPQEVGYTF. The CDR3, as DNA: TGCAGCGCCGAGCCCCAGGAGGTGGGCTACACCTTC.

V is TRBV7-9 and J is TRBJ1-1; 8 bases are shared with TRBD1. Losses at the gene ends were 0 bases for V and 5 bases for J; bases not matched to a gene: 2. The CDR3 extends over 14 amino acids. Germline loops: CDR1 SEHNR, CDR2 FQNEAQ (reference sequence). Here the CDR3 DNA reads TGTGCCAGCAGCTTAGCGGGACAGGCGACTGAAGCTTTCTTT. It translates to CASSLAGQATEAFF.

The chain is built from TRBV7-3 and TRBJ2-1, with 8 bases aligning to TRBD2. This CDR3 comprises 16 residues. Trimming at V came to 5 bases and at J to 12 bases, leaving 18 bases not matched to a gene. Germline lookup yields CDR1 SGHTA and CDR2 FQGTGA. The CDR3 region has the DNA TGTGCCAGCAGCCCTGTCGGGGGGGGCCTCAGTGTCGGGCAGTTCTTC. Translated, it gives CASSPVGGGLSVGQFF.

This rearrangement joins TRBV15 to TRBJ2-7; D is undetermined. Germline V gene sequence: CDR1 LNHNV, CDR2 YYDKDF (reference sequence). This CDR3 has 17 residues. The V end was cut by 4 bases, the J end by 0 bases, with 19 bases between. The chain's CDR3 is CATSIDPTRLYSYEQYF. CDR3 coding DNA: TGTGCCACCAGCATTGACCCAACACGGCTCTACTCCTACGAGCAGTACTTC.

The chain joins TRBV6-5 to TRBJ2-2; 9 nucleotides align to TRBD1. V dropped 4 bases and J dropped 4; count of bases not matched to a gene: 4. Germline V lookup: CDR1 MNHEY, CDR2 SVGAGI. This CDR3 has 15 residues. CDR3 nucleotides: TGTGCCAGCAGTTGGGACAGGGAAAGCACCGGGGAGCTGTTTTTT. It yields the protein CASSWDRESTGELFF.

In this sample, this clone turned up once. The chain employs TRBV9 and TRBJ1-1; D is perhaps TRBD1 (5 bases). The CDR3 extends over 15 amino acids. CDR1 and CDR2 from the germline V gene are SGDLS and YYNGEE. Trimming shortened V by 0 bases and J by 6 bases, and 15 bases separated the two germline ends. The CDR3 bases are TGTGCCAGCAGCGTAGGTCTGGGCAGGGATGCTGAAGCTTTCTTT. It is translated as CASSVGLGRDAEAFF.

In nucleotides, the CDR3 is TGTGCCAGCAGTTCCCGGGACGGCCGCTCCTACGAGCAGTACTTC. Its protein product is CASSSRDGRSYEQYF. The V and J genes are TRBV6-2 or TRBV6-3 and TRBJ2-7; perhaps D is TRBD1 or TRBD2 (5 bases each). The CDR3 extends over 15 amino acids. The germline gives CDR1 MNHEY, CDR2 SVGEGT. The V gene lost 4 bases and the J gene lost 0 bases, with 13 bases spanning the gap.